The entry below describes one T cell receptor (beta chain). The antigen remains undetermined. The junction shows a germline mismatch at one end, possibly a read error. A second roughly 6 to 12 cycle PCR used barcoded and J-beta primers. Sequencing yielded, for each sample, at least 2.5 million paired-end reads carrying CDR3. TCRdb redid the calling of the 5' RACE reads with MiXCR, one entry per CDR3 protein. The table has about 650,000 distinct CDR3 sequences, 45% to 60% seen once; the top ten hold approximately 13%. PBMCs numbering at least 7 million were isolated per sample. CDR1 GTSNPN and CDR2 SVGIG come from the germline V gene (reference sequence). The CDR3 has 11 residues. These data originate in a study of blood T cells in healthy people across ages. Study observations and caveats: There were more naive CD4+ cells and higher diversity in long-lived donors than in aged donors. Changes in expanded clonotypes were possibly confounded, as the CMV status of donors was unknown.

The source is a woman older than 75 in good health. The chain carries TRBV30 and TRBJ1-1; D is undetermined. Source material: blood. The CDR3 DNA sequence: TGTGCCTTGAGTGTATGGGCTGAAGCTTTCTTT. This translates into CALSVWAEAFF. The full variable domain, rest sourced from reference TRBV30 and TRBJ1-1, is SQTIHQWPATLVQPVGSPLSLECTVEGTSNPNLYWYRQAAGRGLQLLFYSVGIGQISSEVPQNLSASRPQDRQFILSSKKLLLSDSGFYLCALSVWAEAFFGQGTRLTVV.